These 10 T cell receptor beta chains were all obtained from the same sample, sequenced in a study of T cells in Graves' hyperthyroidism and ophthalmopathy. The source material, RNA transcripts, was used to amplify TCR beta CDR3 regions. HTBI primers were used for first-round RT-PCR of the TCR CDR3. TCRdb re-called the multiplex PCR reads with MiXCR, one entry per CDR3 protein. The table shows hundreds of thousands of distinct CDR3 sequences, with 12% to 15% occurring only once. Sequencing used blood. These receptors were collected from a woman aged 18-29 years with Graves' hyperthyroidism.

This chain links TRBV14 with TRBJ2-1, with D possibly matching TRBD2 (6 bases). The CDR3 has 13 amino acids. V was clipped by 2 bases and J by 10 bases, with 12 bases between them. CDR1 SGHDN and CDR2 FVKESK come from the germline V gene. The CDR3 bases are TGTGCCAGCAGCCAAACGACTAGAGGAGAGCAGTTCTTC. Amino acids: CASSQTTRGEQFF.

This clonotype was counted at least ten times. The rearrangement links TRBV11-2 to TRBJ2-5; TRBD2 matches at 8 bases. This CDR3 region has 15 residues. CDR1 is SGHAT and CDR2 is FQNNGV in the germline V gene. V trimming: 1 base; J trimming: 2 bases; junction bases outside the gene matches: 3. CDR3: CASSLGREGQETQYF. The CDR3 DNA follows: TGTGCCAGCAGCTTAGGCCGGGAGGGGCAAGAGACCCAGTACTTC.

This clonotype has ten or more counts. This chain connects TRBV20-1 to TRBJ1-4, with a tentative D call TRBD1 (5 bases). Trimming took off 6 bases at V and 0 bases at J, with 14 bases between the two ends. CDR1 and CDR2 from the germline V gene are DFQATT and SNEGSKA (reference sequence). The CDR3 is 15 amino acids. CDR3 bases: TGCAGTGCGAGACCGGGGGTTGCAACTAATGAAAAACTGTTTTTT. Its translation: CSARPGVATNEKLFF.

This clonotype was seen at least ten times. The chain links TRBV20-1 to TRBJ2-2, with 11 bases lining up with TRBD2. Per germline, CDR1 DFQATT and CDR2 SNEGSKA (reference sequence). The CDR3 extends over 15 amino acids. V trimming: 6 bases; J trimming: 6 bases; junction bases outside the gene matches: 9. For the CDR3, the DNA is TGCAGTGCCCGTAGACTAGCGGGGCACGCCGGGGAGCTGTTTTTT. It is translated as CSARRLAGHAGELFF.

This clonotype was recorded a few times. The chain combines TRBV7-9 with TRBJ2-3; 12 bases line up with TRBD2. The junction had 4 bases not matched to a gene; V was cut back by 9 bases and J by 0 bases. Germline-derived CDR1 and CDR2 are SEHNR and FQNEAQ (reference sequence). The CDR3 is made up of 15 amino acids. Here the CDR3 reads CASVGTSGSTDTQYF. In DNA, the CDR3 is TGTGCCAGTGTTGGGACTAGCGGGAGCACAGATACGCAGTATTTT.

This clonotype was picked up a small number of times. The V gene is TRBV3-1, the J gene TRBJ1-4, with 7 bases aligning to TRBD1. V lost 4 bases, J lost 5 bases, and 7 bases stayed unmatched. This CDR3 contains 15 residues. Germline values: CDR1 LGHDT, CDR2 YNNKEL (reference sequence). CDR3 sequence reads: CASSLRDSPNEKLFF. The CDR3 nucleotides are TGTGCCAGCAGCCTGCGGGACAGCCCAAATGAAAAACTGTTTTTT.

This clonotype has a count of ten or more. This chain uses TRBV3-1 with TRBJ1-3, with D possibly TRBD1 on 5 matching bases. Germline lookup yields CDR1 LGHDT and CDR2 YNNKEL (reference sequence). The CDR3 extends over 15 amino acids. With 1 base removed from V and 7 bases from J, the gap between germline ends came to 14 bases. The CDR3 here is CASSQGTTAGNTIYF. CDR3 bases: TGTGCCAGCAGCCAAGGGACAACCGCGGGGAACACCATATATTTT.

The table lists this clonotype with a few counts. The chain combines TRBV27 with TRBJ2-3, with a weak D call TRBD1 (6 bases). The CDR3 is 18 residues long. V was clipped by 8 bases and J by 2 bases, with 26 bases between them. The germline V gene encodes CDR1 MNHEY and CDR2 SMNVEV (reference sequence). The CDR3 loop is CASSLRGMGVGDTDTQYF. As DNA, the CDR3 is TGTGCCAGCTCGCTGAGGGGGATGGGCGTGGGAGACACAGATACGCAGTATTTT.

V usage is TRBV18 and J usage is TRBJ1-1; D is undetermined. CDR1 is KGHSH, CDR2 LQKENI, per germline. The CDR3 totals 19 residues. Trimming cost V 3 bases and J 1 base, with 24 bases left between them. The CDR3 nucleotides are TGTGCCAGCTCACCGGGGAACGTTTTTAGGAGGGAAAGGAACACTGAAGCTTTCTTT. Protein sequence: CASSPGNVFRRERNTEAFF.

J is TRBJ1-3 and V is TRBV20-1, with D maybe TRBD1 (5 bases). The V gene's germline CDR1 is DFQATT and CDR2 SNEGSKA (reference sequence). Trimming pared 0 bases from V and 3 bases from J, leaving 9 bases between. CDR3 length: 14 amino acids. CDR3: CSAREGGSGNTIYF. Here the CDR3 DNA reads TGCAGTGCTAGAGAGGGGGGGAGTGGAAACACCATATATTTT.